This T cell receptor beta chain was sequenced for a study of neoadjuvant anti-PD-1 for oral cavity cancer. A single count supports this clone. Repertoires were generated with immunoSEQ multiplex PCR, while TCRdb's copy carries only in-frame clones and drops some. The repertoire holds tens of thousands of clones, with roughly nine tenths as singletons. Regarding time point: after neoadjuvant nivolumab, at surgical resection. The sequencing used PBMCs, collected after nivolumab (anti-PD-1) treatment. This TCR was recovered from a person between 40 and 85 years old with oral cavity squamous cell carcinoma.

The chain's CDR3 is CASSLDSDRLAFGEQFF. CDR3 DNA: TGCGCCAGCAGCTTGGACTCCGACCGGCTAGCATTCGGTGAGCAGTTCTTC. V and J are TRBV5-1 and TRBJ2-1, with D possibly TRBD2 on 5 matching bases. V was trimmed by 0 bases and J by 9 bases, leaving 22 bases between them. From germline, CDR1 is SGHRS and CDR2 YFSETQ. The CDR3 is made up of 17 amino acids.